This is a list of T cell receptor beta chains from one sample in a study of cytomegalovirus exposure and HLA in healthy donors. Sequenced by immunoSEQ multiplex PCR; TCRdb stores in-frame clones only, minus some. The sample has roughly 150,000 clones, 75% to 90% seen once. Sequenced input: PBMCs. These receptors came from a male donor in good health and CMV-seronegative. Both conserved end residues are part of each CDR3. A D gene is named only where the DNA matches it firmly. Expanded clones get a size class; other rows say once, few or many, or leave the size out.

TRBJ1-4 | TRBD1 | - | TRBV7-2 | TGTGCCAGCAGCCGGAAAGGGGGCACTAATGAAAAACTGTTTTTT | CASSRKGGTNEKLFF
TRBJ1-5 | - | - | TRBV27 | TGTGCCAGCAGTTTTGTCGCAGGCCCGAATCAGCCCCAGCATTTT | CASSFVAGPNQPQHF
TRBJ1-5 | TRBD1 | - | TRBV6-1 | TGTGCCAGCAGGGGACAGGTGAATCAGCCCCAGCATTTT | CASRGQVNQPQHF
TRBJ2-1 | TRBD2 | - | TRBV18 | TGTGCCAGCTCAACCGGGACTAGCGTAGTCTCCTACAATGAGCAGTTCTTC | CASSTGTSVVSYNEQFF
TRBJ1-3 | - | - | TRBV6-1 | TGTGCCAGCAGTGAAAACCTTAGATTCTCTGGAAACACCATATATTTT | CASSENLRFSGNTIYF
TRBJ2-7 | - | - | TRBV5-4 | TGTGCCAGCAGCTTGGGAGGTAGGGGTGGGCACGAGCAGTACTTC | CASSLGGRGGHEQYF
TRBJ2-3 | - | - | TRBV19 | TGTGCCAGTAGTATCGGGGGAAACACAGATACGCAGTATTTT | CASSIGGNTDTQYF
TRBJ2-7 | - | few | TRBV10-2 | TGCGCCAGCAGGGACAAAACAGGGATGGGCTACGAGCAGTACTTC | CASRDKTGMGYEQYF
TRBJ2-2 | - | once | TRBV7-7 | TGTGCCAGCAGAGCCAGGGGTGGCACCGGGGAGCTGTTTTTT | CASRARGGTGELFF
TRBJ2-2 | - | - | TRBV5-1 | TGCGCCAGCAGCCTGGACAGTTTCACCGGGGAGCTGTTTTTT | CASSLDSFTGELFF
TRBJ1-3 | - | - | TRBV6-1 | TGTGCCAGCAGTGGGCGGGGGGCGGCTGGAAACACCATATATTTT | CASSGRGAAGNTIYF
TRBJ1-2 | - | - | TRBV6-6 | TGTGCCAGCAGTACGCAGGGTTTTTTCGGCTACACCTTC | CASSTQGFFGYTF
TRBJ1-2 | - | - | TRBV7-6 | TGTGCCAGCAGCTTAATGCAGGAGGCCCATTATGGCTACACCTTC | CASSLMQEAHYGYTF
TRBJ1-2 | - | - | TRBV7-6 | TGTGCCAGCAGCGCCAGGGCTACCGATGGCTACACCTTC | CASSARATDGYTF
TRBJ2-2 | TRBD1 | - | TRBV4-3 | TGCGCCAGCAGCCTTGGGACAGGGAGCGGCGGGGAGCTGTTTTTT | CASSLGTGSGGELFF
TRBJ1-5 | TRBD1 | once | TRBV5-1 | TGCGCCAGCAGCCCATCGGGACAGGGGGGTCAGCCCCAGCATTTT | CASSPSGQGGQPQHF
TRBJ2-3 | TRBD2 | - | TRBV9 | TGTGCCAGCAGCGTAGGACTAGCATCAGATACGCAGTATTTT | CASSVGLASDTQYF
TRBJ2-7 | - | once | TRBV6-1 | TGTGCCAGCAGTGAAGACCCGACAGGAGGCTACGAGCAGTACTTC | CASSEDPTGGYEQYF
TRBJ1-1 | - | - | TRBV30 | TGTGCCTGGAGTGTGAGTCCTAGGGCTTTCTTT | CAWSVSPRAFF
TRBJ2-3 | TRBD2 | - | TRBV27 | TGTGCCAGCAGCGGACTAGCCACAGATACGCAGTATTTT | CASSGLATDTQYF
TRBJ2-3 | TRBD2 | - | TRBV11-3 | TGTGCCAGCAGTCATGGACTAGCGGGGTCTAGTACAGATACGCAGTATTTT | CASSHGLAGSSTDTQYF
TRBJ2-7 | - | - | TRBV18 | TGTGCCAGCTCACCACGGGTGGGCAGGGACGAGCAGTACTTC | CASSPRVGRDEQYF
TRBJ1-4 | - | - | TRBV18 | TGTGCCAGCTCAATCCAGGGGATAAGTGAAAAACTGTTTTTT | CASSIQGISEKLFF
TRBJ2-6 | - | - | TRBV5-1 | TGCGCCAGCACCATCACTGGGGCCAACGTCCTGACTTTC | CASTITGANVLTF
TRBJ1-1 | - | few | TRBV14 | TGTGCCAGCAGCCAAGGGGAACCAGGGGTGAGCACTGAAGCTTTCTTT | CASSQGEPGVSTEAFF
TRBJ2-1 | TRBD1 | - | TRBV6-5 | TGTGCCAGCAGCCCGACAGGGGGGCGGTACAATGAGCAGTTCTTC | CASSPTGGRYNEQFF
TRBJ1-2 | - | - | TRBV18 | TGTGCCAGCTCACCAACAACAGAGAACTATGGCTACACCTTC | CASSPTTENYGYTF
TRBJ1-6 | - | - | TRBV19 | TGTGCCAGTAGTATACAGGGAAGCTCCTATAATTCACCCCTCCACTTT | CASSIQGSSYNSPLHF
TRBJ2-7 | TRBD2 | - | TRBV4-1 | TGCGCCAGCAGCCACTCGCGGGGGGGGAACTACGAGCAGTACTTC | CASSHSRGGNYEQYF
TRBJ1-5 | - | few | TRBV5-1 | TGCGCCAGCAGCTTGGCGGGAAGCAATCAGCCCCAGCATTTT | CASSLAGSNQPQHF
TRBJ2-7 | TRBD1 | - | TRBV28 | TGTGCCAGCAGTCACCCTCGACAGGGGGCGAGATACGAGCAGTACTTC | CASSHPRQGARYEQYF
TRBJ1-5 | - | - | TRBV27 | TGTGCCAGCAGTTTAAGGGCGGGGGGGCCTAAGGGCAATCAGCCCCAGCATTTT | CASSLRAGGPKGNQPQHF
TRBJ2-7 | - | - | TRBV25-1 | TGTGCCAGCAGTGAGAGGGCCTACGAGCAGTACTTC | CASSERAYEQYF
TRBJ2-5 | - | - | TRBV5-1 | TGCGCCAGCAGCTGGGACATGCAAGAGACCCAGTACTTC | CASSWDMQETQYF
TRBJ2-7 | TRBD1 | - | TRBV7-8 | TGTGCCAGCAGCTTCGACAGGGGGAACTACGAGCAGTACTTC | CASSFDRGNYEQYF
TRBJ1-5 | - | - | TRBV7-9 | TGTGCCAGCAGCTTAGGTGTTGGCAGGGAGGGCAATCAGCCCCAGCATTTT | CASSLGVGREGNQPQHF
TRBJ1-4 | - | - | TRBV15 | TGTGCCACCAGCAGAGGGCGCGGTGAAAAACTGTTTTTT | CATSRGRGEKLFF
TRBJ1-6 | - | few | TRBV30 | TGTGCCTGGAGGGAGGTTGCGAATTCACCCCTCCACTTT | CAWREVANSPLHF
TRBJ2-7 | TRBD1 | - | TRBV19 | TGTGCCAGTAGTTCCCGGACAGGGACAACCTACGAGCAGTACTTC | CASSSRTGTTYEQYF
TRBJ2-7 | - | - | TRBV10-2 | TGCGCCAGCAGTGAGTCAGGGACATCCTACGAGCAGTACTTC | CASSESGTSYEQYF
TRBJ1-6 | - | - | TRBV7-9 | TGTGCCAGCAGCCAACAGGGTGTTCGTTCACCCCTCCACTTT | CASSQQGVRSPLHF
TRBJ2-1 | TRBD2 | - | TRBV19 | TGTGCCAGTAGTGGGGGACTAGCGGGGGGTATTGAGCAGTTCTTC | CASSGGLAGGIEQFF
TRBJ2-2 | TRBD2 | - | TRBV18 | TGTGCCAGCTCCGGGGGACTAGCGGGCACAAACACCGGGGAGCTGTTTTTT | CASSGGLAGTNTGELFF
TRBJ1-5 | - | - | TRBV5-6 | TGTGCCAGCAGCAGATACGGGGTTAGCAATCAGCCCCAGCATTTT | CASSRYGVSNQPQHF
TRBJ1-3 | - | few | TRBV27 | TGTGCCAGCAGTTTATACCGAGATTCCACCATATATTTT | CASSLYRDSTIYF
TRBJ2-5 | TRBD1 | - | TRBV5-8 | TGTGCCAGCAGAGACAGGGGGCATGAGACCCAGTACTTC | CASRDRGHETQYF
TRBJ1-1 | - | once | TRBV30 | TGTGCCTGGACAGGGATCATGAACACTGAAGCTTTCTTT | CAWTGIMNTEAFF
TRBJ1-6 | - | - | TRBV19 | TGTGCCAGTAGACAACTCGATCAGGGACTTTATTCACCCCTCCACTTT | CASRQLDQGLYSPLHF
TRBJ2-5 | TRBD2 | - | TRBV4-1 | TGCGCCAGCAGCCAAGATCTGTATCCGGGGGGGCCATTAGGGACCCAGTACTTC | CASSQDLYPGGPLGTQYF
TRBJ1-1 | - | - | TRBV9 | TGTGCCAGCAGCGTAGTCCCGGGAGCCAACACTGAAGCTTTCTTT | CASSVVPGANTEAFF
TRBJ1-3 | - | - | TRBV2 | TGTGCCAGCGGAGGATGGACAGCGTTCAGAGGAAACACCATATATTTT | CASGGWTAFRGNTIYF
TRBJ1-2 | TRBD1 | - | TRBV2 | TGTGCCAGCAGCACCAATGGGGGACAGACCGATGGCTACACCTTC | CASSTNGGQTDGYTF
TRBJ1-5 | - | - | TRBV2 | TGTGCCAGCTCCCAGCGGGCACCGCAGCCCCAGCATTTT | CASSQRAPQPQHF
TRBJ2-3 | - | - | TRBV19 | TGTGCCAGTACCAAGATGGTAAGGACAGAGTTGACGGATACGCAGTATTTT | CASTKMVRTELTDTQYF
TRBJ1-1 | - | - | TRBV27 | TGTGCCAGCAGTTCATACCGAGGGAGAGGAATGAACACTGAAGCTTTCTTT | CASSSYRGRGMNTEAFF
TRBJ2-3 | - | - | TRBV29-1 | TGCAGCGTTGTGGGCAGTTTCACAGATACGCAGTATTTT | CSVVGSFTDTQYF
TRBJ1-2 | - | once | TRBV5-1 | TGCGCCAGCAGAGAATTTGACAGCTGGAACTATGGCTACACCTTC | CASREFDSWNYGYTF
TRBJ1-3 | TRBD1 | - | TRBV10-1 | TGCGCCAGCAGTGACGCCGGGACAGGGGGAAACACCATATATTTT | CASSDAGTGGNTIYF
TRBJ2-1 | - | - | TRBV19 | TGTGCCAGTAGTATTCGAGGTGAGCAGTTCTTC | CASSIRGEQFF